This T cell receptor (beta chain) comes out of a study of tumor-infiltrating lymphocytes in primary liver carcinoma. The germline CDR1 and CDR2 sequences are ENHRY and SYGVKD. This CDR3 comprises 15 residues. Total RNA (roughly 540 ng) served as template for TCR beta cDNA synthesis primed by a constant-region primer. ARM-PCR was slightly modified, and three nested multiplex PCR rounds with it gave rise to the TCR beta libraries. Running 9 to 11 cycles apiece, the first two PCR rounds relied on TRBV1-TRBV30 forward primers together with a C-beta reverse primer. TCRdb processed the multiplex PCR reads anew with MiXCR; each CDR3 protein has one entry. The sample has 330,000 or so distinct CDR3 sequences, roughly 61% seen once; the top ten hold under 8.5%. For blood RNA, unsorted whole blood served as the source, and germline DNA was extracted too. As regards this clonotype: Being one base from a much bigger clone, this may be a read error.

The gene calls are TRBV10-3 and TRBJ2-2; 7 bases are shared with TRBD2. This TCR came from a man aged 35-49 years with primary liver carcinoma and hepatitis B virus infection. The sample taken for sequencing was peripheral blood. The CDR3 reads CAISLLAADTGERFF. The CDR3 bases are TGTGCCATCAGTCTGCTAGCGGCTGACACCGGGGAGCGGTTTTTT.